This TCR beta chain is drawn from a study of shared clonotypes between healthy human individuals. General study results and limits: Rarefaction showed that sequencing of sorted subsets was incomplete (despite large depth).

The protocol was immunoSEQ multiplex PCR, while the TCRdb copy is restricted to in-frame clones and leaves out a portion. The sample includes about 2.3 million clones, about nine tenths of them seen just once. Healthy and HIV-negative, the adult donors had no recent acute infections or vaccinations. V was cut by 5 bases and J by 0 bases, with 11 bases left in between. The CDR3 sequence is 15 residues long. Germline lookup yields CDR1 SGHVT and CDR2 SQSDAQ. About this clone: The antigen is not known.

The J gene is TRBJ1-3, the V gene TRBV7-4; D possibly corresponds to TRBD1 (6 bases). Sequenced input: naive CD4+ T cells from PBMCs. Stated subset: CD45RA+ positively selected. The receptor was isolated from a young man in good health. Some clones in this sample may be carry-over from other donors' samples. CDR3 DNA: TGTGCCAGCAGCCCCGGACAGATCTCTGGAAACACCATATATTTT. Translation gives CASSPGQISGNTIYF.